This entry lists 18 T cell receptor beta chains sequenced from one sample in a study of blood T cell repertoires in COVID-19. The method was immunoSEQ multiplex PCR; TCRdb's version includes in-frame clones alone and lacks a portion of them. The top ten clones hold 1.5% to 1.7% of a sample with around 270,000 clones, about four fifths of them seen once. What was sequenced was peripheral blood. The receptors stem from a woman aged 40 to 55 who had recovered from COVID-19.

This clone was observed a single time. The CDR3 here is CASRDDRGNQPQHF. For the CDR3, the DNA is TGTGCCAGCAGGGACGACAGGGGCAATCAGCCCCAGCATTTT. This chain joins TRBV2 and TRBJ1-5, with 7 bases lining up with TRBD1. Per germline, CDR1 SNHLY and CDR2 FYNNEI. Trimming cost V 6 bases and J 2 bases; bases outside gene matches: 4. This CDR3 has 14 residues.

Only one count was recorded for this clone. The CDR3, as DNA: TGTGCCAGCAGCTTGGGACAGGGCGTACAGCCCCAGCATTTT. This translates into CASSLGQGVQPQHF. The V call is TRBV5-6, the J call TRBJ1-5; TRBD1 agrees at 7 bases. Germline CDR1 reads SGHDT; CDR2 reads YYEEEE. The CDR3 loop spans 14 amino acids. The V and J ends lost 0 bases and 7 bases, in that order; junction bases with no gene match: 4.

The chain combines TRBV5-1 with TRBJ2-5; tentative D call: TRBD1 (6 bases). Germline CDR1 and CDR2: SGHRS and YFSETQ. V lost 8 bases and J lost 5, with 13 bases in between. The CDR3 loop spans 12 amino acids. This CDR3 is CASTQGRETQYF. The CDR3 DNA follows: TGCGCCAGTACACAGGGTCGGGAGACCCAGTACTTC.

The rearrangement links TRBV19 to TRBJ1-2; D remains unclear. Trimming took off 3 bases at V and 2 bases at J, with 7 bases between the two ends. CDR1 is LNHDA and CDR2 is SQIVND in the germline V gene (reference sequence). This CDR3 contains 13 residues. The CDR3 nucleotides are TGTGCCAGTAGTATTCCGGGGAACTATGGCTACACCTTC. Protein product: CASSIPGNYGYTF.

This clone showed up just once. The chain has TRBV30 and TRBJ1-1; tentative D call: TRBD1 (6 bases). The CDR3 extends over 12 amino acids. Per germline, CDR1 GTSNPN and CDR2 SVGIG (reference sequence). The V end was cut by 1 base, the J end by 10 bases, with 13 bases between. The CDR3 DNA is TGTGCCTGGAGTGCCCAGGGGCCGAGAGCTTTCTTT. Protein sequence: CAWSAQGPRAFF.

J is TRBJ2-7 and V is TRBV5-1, with D hard to call. This CDR3 contains 12 residues. Trimming took 4 bases from V and 0 from J, leaving 5 bases between them. Germline CDR1 reads SGHRS; CDR2 reads YFSETQ. CDR3 sequence: CASSADSYEQYF. DNA of the CDR3: TGCGCCAGCAGCGCAGACTCCTACGAGCAGTACTTC.

V gene TRBV11-2 combines with J gene TRBJ1-4; 7 bases are a match to TRBD1. The CDR3 covers 15 residues. Looked up from germline, CDR1 is SGHAT and CDR2 is FQNNGV. J was trimmed by 4 bases and V by 1 base; bases with no gene match: 3. In DNA form, the CDR3 reads TGTGCCAGCAGCTTAGCGGGACAGCATAATGAAAAACTGTTTTTT. Translation: CASSLAGQHNEKLFF.

The chain has TRBV19 and TRBJ2-5; 7 bases map to TRBD1. Germline CDR1 is LNHDA and CDR2 is SQIVND (reference sequence). This CDR3 has 20 amino acids. The V segment lost 5 bases and the J segment 0 bases; nucleotides outside the gene matches: 21. The CDR3 here is CASSAEVTGRPVLYQETQYF. CDR3 DNA: TGTGCCAGTAGTGCGGAAGTGACAGGGCGACCGGTCCTCTACCAAGAGACCCAGTACTTC. The entire variable domain, with the rest obtained from reference TRBV19 and TRBJ2-5, is as follows: DGGITQSPKYLFRKEGQNVTLSCEQNLNHDAMYWYRQDPGQGLRLIYYSQIVNDFQKGDIAEGYSVSREKKESFPLTVTSAQKNPTAFYLCASSAEVTGRPVLYQETQYFGPGTRLLVL.

The chain has TRBV10-2 and TRBJ2-2; tentative D call: TRBD2 (6 bases). V lost 4 bases and J 5 bases, leaving 11 bases between the germline ends. The CDR3 extends over 14 amino acids. CDR1 and CDR2 (germline): WSHSY, SAAADI. This CDR3 reads CASSVREDTGELFF. The CDR3 nucleotides are TGCGCCAGCAGTGTGAGGGAGGATACCGGGGAGCTGTTTTTT.

The chain has TRBV7-8 and TRBJ2-2; 10 bases map to TRBD2. Germline V lookup: CDR1 SGHVS, CDR2 FQNEAQ. V lost 2 bases to trimming and J lost 11 bases; unmatched junction nucleotides: 17. This CDR3 contains 18 residues. The CDR3 loop is CASSLPFRLAGAKGELFF. The DNA of the CDR3 is TGTGCCAGCAGCTTACCTTTCAGGCTAGCGGGGGCGAAGGGCGAGCTGTTTTTT. Variable domain in full (rest from reference TRBV7-8 and TRBJ2-2): GAGVSQSPRYKVAKRGQDVALRCDPISGHVSLFWYQQALGQGPEFLTYFQNEAQLDKSGLPSDRFFAERPEGSVSTLKIQRTQQEDSAVYLCASSLPFRLAGAKGELFFGEGSRLTVL.

This clone showed up just a few times. This chain uses TRBV19 with TRBJ2-1; 11 nucleotides align to TRBD2. The CDR3 is 19 amino acids. Per the germline V gene, CDR1 is LNHDA and CDR2 is SQIVND (reference sequence). The ends lost 6 bases at V and 7 bases at J; junction bases unmatched: 20. CDR3 residues: CASSSEIAGGVSVWNEQFF. CDR3 DNA sequence: TGTGCCAGTAGCTCCGAAATAGCGGGGGGGGTATCGGTATGGAATGAGCAGTTCTTC.

The V gene is TRBV11-2, the J gene TRBJ2-5; TRBD1 is a possible D gene (7 bases). The V end was cut by 4 bases, the J end by 2 bases, with 14 bases between. The CDR3 runs to 15 residues. Germline V gene lookup returns CDR1 SGHAT and CDR2 FQNNGV. The CDR3 sequence is CASSWTAGQQETQYF. In DNA form, the CDR3 reads TGTGCCAGCAGCTGGACGGCGGGACAGCAAGAGACCCAGTACTTC.

The rearrangement links TRBV27 to TRBJ2-7, with 13 nucleotides matching TRBD2. Unmatched junction bases numbered 14, after V lost 3 bases and J lost 6 bases. From germline, CDR1 is MNHEY and CDR2 SMNVEV (reference sequence). The CDR3 contains 18 residues. The CDR3 region is CASSFLTSGGPYSSEQYF. For the CDR3, the DNA is TGTGCCAGCAGTTTTCTGACTAGCGGGGGGCCTTATTCGTCCGAGCAGTACTTC.

V and J are TRBV19 and TRBJ2-5, with 11 nucleotides matching TRBD1. Germline assignment: CDR1 LNHDA and CDR2 SQIVND (reference sequence). The CDR3 covers 15 residues. V lost 3 bases to trimming and J lost 2 bases; unmatched junction nucleotides: 2. The CDR3 sequence: CASSMDRGPQETQYF. CDR3 nucleotide sequence: TGTGCCAGTAGTATGGACAGGGGGCCACAAGAGACCCAGTACTTC.

This chain links TRBV30 with TRBJ1-5; TRBD1 aligns across 9 bases. The CDR3 totals 14 residues. The junction had 5 bases not matched to a gene; V was cut back by 3 bases and J by 5 bases. Germline values: CDR1 GTSNPN, CDR2 SVGIG (reference sequence). The CDR3 bases are TGTGCCTGGAGGGTTGACAGGGGGTATCAGCCCCAGCATTTT. It translates to CAWRVDRGYQPQHF.

The V gene is TRBV5-4, the J gene TRBJ1-4; TRBD1 aligns across 8 bases. V gave up 2 bases and J gave up 6 bases; unmatched junction bases: 9. The CDR3 has 16 residues. Germline values: CDR1 SGHNT, CDR2 YYREEE (reference sequence). The CDR3 here is CASSFSRGLGDEKLFF. The CDR3 DNA reads TGTGCCAGCAGCTTTTCCAGGGGGCTAGGGGATGAAAAACTGTTTTTT.

The chain carries TRBV27 and TRBJ1-1, with TRBD1 as a possible D gene (5 bases). The CDR3 is 13 residues long. V lost 8 bases and J 4 bases, leaving 14 bases between the germline ends. Germline values: CDR1 MNHEY, CDR2 SMNVEV (reference sequence). This CDR3 is CASGRGVSTEAFF. The CDR3, as DNA: TGTGCCAGCGGGCGGGGGGTGAGCACTGAAGCTTTCTTT.

V is TRBV2 and J is TRBJ1-5, with 7 bases that match TRBD1. CDR3 size: 13 residues. V trimming: 6 bases; J trimming: 5 bases; junction bases outside the gene matches: 4. The germline CDR1 and CDR2 sequences are SNHLY and FYNNEI. CDR3 amino acids: CASSPGQDQPQHF. In nucleotides, the CDR3 is TGTGCCAGCAGCCCCGGACAGGATCAGCCCCAGCATTTT.